One sample yielded the 3 T cell receptor beta chains listed below, sequenced in a study of CD8 T cells in ankylosing spondylitis. TCRdb re-called the 5' RACE reads with MiXCR, one entry per CDR3 protein. The sample lists more than 300,000 distinct CDR3 sequences; around 10% were seen once. Sample: blood, either unsorted or a sorted T cell fraction (not recorded which). The receptors come from a female donor with ankylosing spondylitis or in good health (not recorded which).

This clonotype appeared many times. V is TRBV7-2 and J is TRBJ2-3; D ambiguous. The V gene lost 2 bases and the J gene lost 0 bases, with 6 bases spanning the gap. Germline-derived CDR1 and CDR2 are SGHTA and FQGNSA. The length of the CDR3 is 14 residues. CDR3 sequence: CASSLTISTDTQYF. CDR3 coding DNA: TGTGCCAGCAGCTTAACCATTAGCACAGATACGCAGTATTTT.

The CDR3, as DNA: TGTGCCAGCAGCTTAGCGGCGCTTTACAATGAGCAGTTCTTC. Translating it yields CASSLAALYNEQFF. V gene TRBV7-9 combines with J gene TRBJ2-1; D is undetermined. There are 14 residues in the CDR3. Germline V gene lookup returns CDR1 SEHNR and CDR2 FQNEAQ (reference sequence). The V gene lost 0 bases and the J gene lost 4 bases, with 7 bases spanning the gap. Together with reference TRBV7-9 and TRBJ2-1, the CDR3 gives the full variable domain: DTGVSQNPRHKITKRGQNVTFRCDPISEHNRLYWYRQTLGQGPEFLTYFQNEAQLEKSRLLSDRFSAERPKGSFSTLEIQRTEQGDSAMYLCASSLAALYNEQFFGPGTRLTVL.

In DNA, the CDR3 is TGCGCCAGCAGCTTGACGGCGGGGGCTCCCACAGATACGCAGTATTTT. Its protein product is CASSLTAGAPTDTQYF. The chain couples TRBV5-1 to TRBJ2-3; D is perhaps TRBD2 (7 bases). The V gene's germline CDR1 is SGHRS and CDR2 YFSETQ. With 1 base removed from V and 2 bases from J, the gap between germline ends came to 14 bases. This CDR3 has 16 amino acids.